These T cell receptor beta chains were read from a single sample in a study of technical replicates of blood from a few donors. TCRdb keeps only in-frame clones here, not all; method: immunoSEQ multiplex PCR. This table holds tens of thousands of clones, around 94% found once. The source material was T cells isolated from PBMCs. These receptors originate from a human donor in good health. CDR3s include the opening cysteine and the closing phenylalanine or tryptophan. Fields, in order: D gene, clone size, V gene, J gene, CDR3 protein, CDR3 DNA. The D gene is left open where the match is weak. Some rows mark clone size as missing; the rest say once, few, many or name a class of expanded clone.

D gene: TRBD2
clone size: -
V gene: TRBV4-2
J gene: TRBJ2-1
CDR3 protein: CASSRLAGAPESGEQFF
CDR3 DNA: TGTGCCAGCAGCCGACTAGCGGGGGCGCCCGAAAGCGGTGAGCAGTTCTTC

D gene: -
clone size: -
V gene: TRBV27
J gene: TRBJ2-5
CDR3 protein: CASSLSGGGGTQYF
CDR3 DNA: TGTGCCAGCAGTTTATCGGGGGGAGGGGGGACCCAGTACTTC

D gene: TRBD1
clone size: once
V gene: TRBV18
J gene: TRBJ2-1
CDR3 protein: CASSPFDRGQYNEQFF
CDR3 DNA: TGTGCCAGCTCACCGTTCGACAGGGGGCAGTACAATGAGCAGTTCTTC

D gene: -
clone size: -
V gene: TRBV30
J gene: TRBJ1-5
CDR3 protein: CAWSRTVFNQPQHF
CDR3 DNA: TGTGCCTGGAGTCGGACAGTTTTCAATCAGCCCCAGCATTTT

D gene: TRBD2
clone size: -
V gene: TRBV5-4
J gene: TRBJ2-1
CDR3 protein: CASSPGPLAGAGEQFF
CDR3 DNA: TGTGCCAGCAGCCCCGGGCCACTAGCGGGGGCCGGTGAGCAGTTCTTC

D gene: TRBD1
clone size: -
V gene: TRBV9
J gene: TRBJ1-3
CDR3 protein: CASSVDVGTGENTIYF
CDR3 DNA: TGTGCCAGCAGCGTCGACGTGGGGACAGGGGAGAACACCATATATTTT

D gene: -
clone size: few
V gene: TRBV7-9
J gene: TRBJ1-1
CDR3 protein: CASSFRPPGVRMNTEAFF
CDR3 DNA: TGTGCCAGCAGCTTTAGACCCCCAGGGGTTCGGATGAACACTGAAGCTTTCTTT

D gene: TRBD2
clone size: -
V gene: TRBV10-1
J gene: TRBJ2-1
CDR3 protein: CASSDGSGGYNEQFF
CDR3 DNA: TGCGCCAGCAGTGATGGTAGCGGGGGGTACAATGAGCAGTTCTTC

D gene: -
clone size: -
V gene: TRBV2
J gene: TRBJ1-3
CDR3 protein: CASRDYPFPRGAISGNTIYF
CDR3 DNA: TGTGCCAGCAGGGACTACCCTTTTCCACGAGGGGCTATCTCTGGAAACACCATATATTTT

D gene: -
clone size: -
V gene: TRBV6-1
J gene: TRBJ2-7
CDR3 protein: CASSERQGRMNEQYF
CDR3 DNA: TGTGCCAGCAGTGAACGGCAGGGCAGAATGAACGAGCAGTACTTC

D gene: TRBD2
clone size: -
V gene: TRBV2
J gene: TRBJ2-2
CDR3 protein: CASKRLAGENTGELFF
CDR3 DNA: TGTGCCAGCAAAAGGCTAGCGGGAGAGAACACCGGGGAGCTGTTTTTT

D gene: TRBD2
clone size: -
V gene: TRBV29-1
J gene: TRBJ2-5
CDR3 protein: CSVVFLAGADETQYF
CDR3 DNA: TGCAGCGTTGTCTTCCTAGCGGGAGCGGATGAGACCCAGTACTTC

D gene: TRBD1
clone size: -
V gene: TRBV10-3
J gene: TRBJ2-2
CDR3 protein: CAISDRGTGGTGELFF
CDR3 DNA: TGTGCCATCAGTGATCGAGGGACAGGAGGCACCGGGGAGCTGTTTTTT

D gene: -
clone size: -
V gene: TRBV10-3
J gene: TRBJ1-5
CDR3 protein: CAISESEVGNQPQHF
CDR3 DNA: TGTGCCATCAGTGAGTCTGAGGTTGGCAATCAGCCCCAGCATTTT

D gene: -
clone size: -
V gene: TRBV7-9
J gene: TRBJ1-2
CDR3 protein: CASSLVLGTPNYGYTF
CDR3 DNA: TGTGCCAGCAGCTTAGTCCTTGGGACACCAAACTATGGCTACACCTTC

D gene: -
clone size: -
V gene: TRBV19
J gene: TRBJ1-1
CDR3 protein: CASSIGSGVRAEAFF
CDR3 DNA: TGTGCCAGTAGTATAGGCTCCGGGGTCCGGGCTGAAGCTTTCTTT

D gene: TRBD2
clone size: -
V gene: TRBV2
J gene: TRBJ2-1
CDR3 protein: CASGRLAGVSQFLPFF
CDR3 DNA: TGTGCCAGCGGGAGACTAGCGGGAGTTTCCCAATTTTTGCCGTTCTTC

D gene: TRBD1
clone size: -
V gene: TRBV19
J gene: TRBJ1-1
CDR3 protein: CASSFLNFPGQGAQGEAFF
CDR3 DNA: TGTGCCAGTAGTTTCCTAAACTTTCCGGGACAGGGGGCGCAGGGCGAAGCTTTCTTT

D gene: -
clone size: -
V gene: TRBV5-6
J gene: TRBJ1-2
CDR3 protein: CASSFQGMSYGYTF
CDR3 DNA: TGTGCCAGCAGCTTTCAGGGGATGAGCTATGGCTACACCTTC

D gene: -
clone size: -
V gene: TRBV27
J gene: TRBJ1-2
CDR3 protein: CASSLSSGGWRGGYTF
CDR3 DNA: TGTGCCAGCAGTTTAAGTTCCGGGGGGTGGAGGGGCGGCTACACCTTC

D gene: -
clone size: -
V gene: TRBV27
J gene: TRBJ2-5
CDR3 protein: CASSWTAWGTQYF
CDR3 DNA: TGTGCCAGCTCCTGGACAGCTTGGGGCACCCAGTACTTC

D gene: TRBD1
clone size: -
V gene: TRBV7-9
J gene: TRBJ2-1
CDR3 protein: CASSFFTGDNEQFF
CDR3 DNA: TGTGCCAGCAGCTTCTTTACAGGGGATAATGAGCAGTTCTTC

D gene: TRBD1
clone size: -
V gene: TRBV19
J gene: TRBJ2-6
CDR3 protein: CASSRSARDRAYSGANVLTF
CDR3 DNA: TGTGCCAGTAGTAGAAGCGCCCGGGACAGGGCCTACTCTGGGGCCAACGTCCTGACTTTC

D gene: -
clone size: -
V gene: TRBV18
J gene: TRBJ2-3
CDR3 protein: CASSPRRPSWVGEDTQYF
CDR3 DNA: TGTGCCAGCTCACCACGCCGTCCTAGCTGGGTAGGAGAAGATACGCAGTATTTT

D gene: TRBD1
clone size: -
V gene: TRBV11-2
J gene: TRBJ2-3
CDR3 protein: CASSALSDRVKDTQYF
CDR3 DNA: TGTGCCAGCAGCGCTCTCTCGGACAGGGTGAAAGATACGCAGTATTTT

D gene: TRBD2
clone size: -
V gene: TRBV19
J gene: TRBJ2-1
CDR3 protein: CASSITGGNNEQFF
CDR3 DNA: TGTGCCAGTAGTATCACGGGGGGGAACAATGAGCAGTTCTTC

D gene: -
clone size: -
V gene: TRBV11-2
J gene: TRBJ1-1
CDR3 protein: CASSLGGRGREILNTEAFF
CDR3 DNA: TGTGCCAGCAGCTTAGGGGGGAGGGGCAGGGAAATTTTGAACACTGAAGCTTTCTTT

D gene: -
clone size: -
V gene: TRBV11-2
J gene: TRBJ2-7
CDR3 protein: CASSLSGYGGYEQYF
CDR3 DNA: TGTGCCAGCAGCTTATCAGGGTACGGGGGATACGAGCAGTACTTC

D gene: TRBD1
clone size: -
V gene: TRBV9
J gene: TRBJ1-2
CDR3 protein: CASSAAGGGQGKRLLTF
CDR3 DNA: TGTGCCAGCAGCGCCGCTGGCGGGGGACAGGGGAAAAGACTCCTGACCTTC

D gene: -
clone size: once
V gene: TRBV9
J gene: TRBJ2-2
CDR3 protein: CASSVASDAGELFF
CDR3 DNA: TGTGCCAGCAGCGTAGCTAGTGATGCCGGGGAGCTGTTTTTT

D gene: -
clone size: -
V gene: TRBV2
J gene: TRBJ1-1
CDR3 protein: CASKTMVMNTEAFF
CDR3 DNA: TGTGCCAGCAAAACAATGGTAATGAACACTGAAGCTTTCTTT

D gene: TRBD1
clone size: -
V gene: TRBV28
J gene: TRBJ2-7
CDR3 protein: CASNSGQGWYEQYF
CDR3 DNA: TGTGCCAGCAATTCCGGACAGGGCTGGTACGAGCAGTACTTC

D gene: -
clone size: -
V gene: TRBV5-4
J gene: TRBJ2-3
CDR3 protein: CASSETRGWTDTQYF
CDR3 DNA: TGTGCCAGCAGCGAAACTAGGGGGTGGACAGATACGCAGTATTTT

D gene: -
clone size: -
V gene: TRBV30
J gene: TRBJ1-2
CDR3 protein: CAWGQSYGYTF
CDR3 DNA: TGTGCCTGGGGACAGTCCTATGGCTACACCTTC

D gene: -
clone size: -
V gene: TRBV7-9
J gene: TRBJ2-7
CDR3 protein: CASGSGNAPYEQYF
CDR3 DNA: TGTGCCAGCGGCTCGGGGAACGCGCCCTACGAGCAGTACTTC

D gene: -
clone size: -
V gene: TRBV28
J gene: TRBJ1-1
CDR3 protein: CASSLATQMNTEAFF
CDR3 DNA: TGTGCCAGCAGTTTGGCGACTCAAATGAACACTGAAGCTTTCTTT

D gene: TRBD1
clone size: -
V gene: TRBV27
J gene: TRBJ2-7
CDR3 protein: CASSSTPGQGDGVYF
CDR3 DNA: TGTGCCAGCAGTTCGACTCCGGGACAGGGAGATGGTGTGTACTTC

D gene: TRBD1
clone size: -
V gene: TRBV6-1
J gene: TRBJ2-1
CDR3 protein: CASAPGQGAPNEQFF
CDR3 DNA: TGTGCCAGCGCTCCAGGGCAGGGGGCGCCCAATGAGCAGTTCTTC

D gene: -
clone size: -
V gene: TRBV7-9
J gene: TRBJ1-1
CDR3 protein: CASSLATRAFF
CDR3 DNA: TGTGCCAGCAGCTTAGCTACTCGAGCTTTCTTT

D gene: -
clone size: -
V gene: TRBV27
J gene: TRBJ1-2
CDR3 protein: CASRPFTGSYSGYTF
CDR3 DNA: TGTGCCAGCAGACCCTTTACAGGGAGCTATTCTGGCTACACCTTC

D gene: TRBD2
clone size: -
V gene: TRBV10-1
J gene: TRBJ2-1
CDR3 protein: CASSEFISGFYNEQFF
CDR3 DNA: TGCGCCAGCAGTGAGTTTATTAGCGGGTTTTACAATGAGCAGTTCTTC

D gene: TRBD2
clone size: -
V gene: TRBV7-2
J gene: TRBJ2-3
CDR3 protein: CASIKGLAGLTDTQYF
CDR3 DNA: TGTGCCAGTATCAAGGGACTAGCGGGACTGACAGATACGCAGTATTTT

D gene: TRBD1
clone size: -
V gene: TRBV6-1
J gene: TRBJ1-1
CDR3 protein: CASTTGGGTEAFF
CDR3 DNA: TGTGCCAGCACCACAGGGGGTGGCACTGAAGCTTTCTTT

D gene: -
clone size: -
V gene: TRBV6-5
J gene: TRBJ2-7
CDR3 protein: CASSSTGPSYEQYF
CDR3 DNA: TGTGCCAGCAGTTCAACAGGGCCCAGCTACGAGCAGTACTTC

D gene: TRBD1
clone size: -
V gene: TRBV5-4
J gene: TRBJ1-2
CDR3 protein: CASSLGGQGAWGGYTF
CDR3 DNA: TGTGCCAGCAGCTTGGGGGGACAGGGGGCATGGGGTGGCTACACCTTC

D gene: -
clone size: -
V gene: TRBV11-2
J gene: TRBJ2-1
CDR3 protein: CASSPLRGTTYNEQFF
CDR3 DNA: TGTGCCAGCAGCCCCCTGAGAGGTACTACCTACAATGAGCAGTTCTTC

D gene: TRBD1
clone size: -
V gene: TRBV15
J gene: TRBJ1-6
CDR3 protein: CATSRDPQGVNSPLHF
CDR3 DNA: TGTGCCACCAGCAGAGATCCACAGGGGGTAAATTCACCCCTCCACTTT

D gene: TRBD2
clone size: once
V gene: TRBV9
J gene: TRBJ2-1
CDR3 protein: CASSPPGREVGYEQFF
CDR3 DNA: TGTGCCAGCAGCCCCCCTGGGCGGGAGGTAGGGTATGAGCAGTTCTTC

D gene: -
clone size: once
V gene: TRBV5-4
J gene: TRBJ1-1
CDR3 protein: CASIIKGGPGTEAFF
CDR3 DNA: TGTGCCAGCATAATAAAAGGTGGCCCGGGCACTGAAGCTTTCTTT

D gene: -
clone size: -
V gene: TRBV18
J gene: TRBJ1-1
CDR3 protein: CASSPLTLTEAFF
CDR3 DNA: TGTGCCAGCTCACCACTCACTCTGACTGAAGCTTTCTTT

D gene: -
clone size: -
V gene: TRBV5-1
J gene: TRBJ2-5
CDR3 protein: CASSVMSDQETQYF
CDR3 DNA: TGCGCCAGCAGCGTAATGAGCGACCAAGAGACCCAGTACTTC

D gene: -
clone size: -
V gene: TRBV5-8
J gene: TRBJ1-5
CDR3 protein: CASSTGQNNQPQHF
CDR3 DNA: TGTGCCAGCAGCACTGGACAGAACAATCAGCCCCAGCATTTT

D gene: TRBD1
clone size: -
V gene: TRBV4-1
J gene: TRBJ2-7
CDR3 protein: CASSLGQGAYEQYF
CDR3 DNA: TGCGCCAGCAGCCTAGGACAGGGGGCCTACGAGCAGTACTTC

D gene: TRBD2
clone size: -
V gene: TRBV4-1
J gene: TRBJ2-1
CDR3 protein: CASSQHKAGTYNEQFF
CDR3 DNA: TGCGCCAGCAGCCAACATAAAGCGGGAACCTACAATGAGCAGTTCTTC

D gene: -
clone size: -
V gene: TRBV6-1
J gene: TRBJ1-1
CDR3 protein: CASRASGDTEAFF
CDR3 DNA: TGTGCCAGCAGGGCCTCAGGGGACACTGAAGCTTTCTTT